A single sample gave rise to the 18 T cell receptor beta chains below, sequenced in a study of naive and memory T cell subsets. Four PCR rounds used nested alpha and beta constant region primers plus the SP2 primer. TCRdb re-called the 5' RACE reads through MiXCR, storing one row per CDR3 protein. The profile shows 55,000 to 65,000 distinct CDR3 sequences, around 8% of them singletons. TCR cDNA received a 3' ligated oligonucleotide that carried a UMI. The receptors derive from a female donor in good health.

This rearrangement joins TRBV2 to TRBJ2-3, with D unresolved. The CDR3 contains 13 residues. Looked up from germline, CDR1 is SNHLY and CDR2 is FYNNEI. Deletions cut 5 bases from V and 3 bases from J, with 9 bases between. The CDR3 nucleotides read TGTGCCAGCAGTCCCAGTCGGACAGATACGCAGTATTTT. This sequence encodes CASSPSRTDTQYF.

The gene calls are TRBV11-3 and TRBJ2-3; no reliable D call. Germline lookup yields CDR1 SGHNT and CDR2 YENEEA. Trimming shortened V by 4 bases and J by 2 bases, and 10 bases separated the two germline ends. This CDR3 is built from 14 residues. CDR3 nucleotide sequence: TGTGCCAGCAGCTATACTCCTTACACAGATACGCAGTATTTT. Translating gives CASSYTPYTDTQYF.

The sample holds many counts of this clonotype. V gene TRBV19 combines with J gene TRBJ1-5; no firm D call. V lost 2 bases to trimming and J lost 4 bases, with 6 bases between them. Germline V gene sequence: CDR1 LNHDA, CDR2 SQIVND (reference sequence). This CDR3 has 13 residues. The CDR3 reads CASSITDNQPQHF. The CDR3 region has the DNA TGTGCCAGTAGTATAACAGATAATCAGCCCCAGCATTTT.

The V call is TRBV6-5, the J call TRBJ2-5, with 7 bases matching TRBD1. The CDR3 contains 15 residues. CDR1 is MNHEY, CDR2 SVGAGI, per germline. The V segment lost 1 base and the J segment 2 bases; nucleotides outside the gene matches: 4. CDR3 region: CASSYFDRAQETQYF. The CDR3 region has the DNA TGTGCCAGCAGTTACTTCGACAGGGCTCAAGAGACCCAGTACTTC.

This clonotype was detected a few times. This chain connects TRBV5-1 to TRBJ2-1, with 8 positions matching TRBD2. Germline V CDR1 and CDR2: SGHRS, YFSETQ. This CDR3 has 13 amino acids. J gave up 13 bases and V 0 bases, and 6 bases lay outside the gene matches. The CDR3 protein is CASSLEASGGQFF. The CDR3 region has the DNA TGCGCCAGCAGCTTGGAGGCCAGCGGGGGCCAGTTCTTC.

This clonotype was recorded many times. The chain employs TRBV27 and TRBJ2-5; 9 bases match TRBD2. Per germline, CDR1 MNHEY and CDR2 SMNVEV (reference sequence). V trimming: 6 bases; J trimming: 4 bases; junction bases outside the gene matches: 9. The CDR3 spans 15 residues. CDR3 DNA: TGTGCCAGCAGCGGTAGCGGGAGTTATGGAGAGACCCAGTACTTC. Translating gives CASSGSGSYGETQYF.

The chain joins TRBV20-1 to TRBJ2-7, with 11 bases matching TRBD1. The germline CDR1 and CDR2 sequences are DFQATT and SNEGSKA (reference sequence). The CDR3 runs 12 residues. V dropped 5 bases and J dropped 8; count of bases not matched to a gene: 5. CDR3 DNA: TGCAGTGCTCAGGACAGGGGGCCCCAGCAGTACTTC. Translated: CSAQDRGPQQYF.

The sample holds a few counts of this clonotype. The chain has TRBV7-2 and TRBJ1-3, with no clear D. The CDR3 is made up of 13 amino acids. With 1 base removed from V and 8 bases from J, the gap between germline ends came to 9 bases. CDR1 SGHTA and CDR2 FQGNSA come from the germline V gene. CDR3 sequence (DNA): TGTGCCAGCAGCTTAGGCCTCGGAGACACCATATATTTT. Protein product: CASSLGLGDTIYF.

This clonotype was observed many times. The chain recombines TRBV20-1 with TRBJ2-4; TRBD2 aligns across 13 bases. The V gene's germline CDR1 is DFQATT and CDR2 SNEGSKA (reference sequence). V was clipped by 6 bases and J by 1 base; unmatched bases: 6. This CDR3 region has 16 residues. DNA of the CDR3: TGCAGTGCCCACCCGACTAGCGGGAGGGCCAAAAACATTCAGTACTTC. This translates into CSAHPTSGRAKNIQYF.

This clonotype has ten or more counts. This sequence joins TRBV6-5 and TRBJ1-6; D remains ambiguous. This CDR3 comprises 13 residues. V was clipped by 0 bases and J by 9 bases, with 6 bases between them. CDR1 and CDR2 from the germline V gene are MNHEY and SVGAGI. CDR3 DNA: TGTGCCAGCAGTTACTCGACGGGTTCACCCCTCCACTTT. Its protein product is CASSYSTGSPLHF.

In this sample, this clonotype turned up many times. The chain recombines TRBV6-5 with TRBJ1-1; D may be TRBD1 (6 bases). Trimming stripped 6 bases from V and 3 bases from J, with 11 bases between. Germline assignment: CDR1 MNHEY and CDR2 SVGAGI. This CDR3 is 13 amino acids long. The DNA of the CDR3 is TGTGCCAGCAGCAACAGGGCCCACACTGAAGCTTTCTTT. It codes for CASSNRAHTEAFF.

This clonotype was seen ten or more times. This chain links TRBV6-5 with TRBJ1-1; D gene ambiguous. The germline CDR1 and CDR2 sequences are MNHEY and SVGAGI. The V gene lost 5 bases and the J gene lost 1 base, with 8 bases spanning the gap. The CDR3 has 13 residues. DNA for the CDR3: TGTGCCAGCAGTAGAACCGGGAACACTGAAGCTTTCTTT. Translated, it gives CASSRTGNTEAFF.

This clonotype was seen more than once but under ten times. This chain links TRBV5-4 with TRBJ2-5; D remains unclear. Germline assignment: CDR1 SGHNT and CDR2 YYREEE (reference sequence). The CDR3 totals 12 residues. V dropped 4 bases and J dropped 2 bases, with 6 bases sitting between them. The CDR3 DNA reads as TGTGCCAGCAGCGACCAGCAAGAGACCCAGTACTTC. Translating it yields CASSDQQETQYF.

This clonotype turned up a few times. The V gene is TRBV18, the J gene TRBJ1-2; D is uncertain. V was shortened by 5 bases and J by 5 bases, with 15 bases between the two germline ends. Germline V gives CDR1 KGHSH, CDR2 LQKENI. CDR3 length equals 14 residues. CDR3 loop: CASSSRTGAYGYTF. DNA of the CDR3: TGTGCCAGCTCATCCCGGACGGGTGCATATGGCTACACCTTC.

The CDR3 coding sequence is TGTGCCAGCTCACCAGGGACAGGGACCTACGAGCAGTACTTC. It encodes CASSPGTGTYEQYF. V usage is TRBV18 and J usage is TRBJ2-7, with 9 bases that match TRBD1. Germline V gene sequence: CDR1 KGHSH, CDR2 LQKENI. The CDR3 has 14 amino acids. V dropped 2 bases and J dropped 2; count of bases not matched to a gene: 1.

This clonotype came up many times. The rearrangement joins TRBV20-1 to TRBJ1-5; no reliable D call. Trimming removed 1 base at V and 6 bases at J, with 10 bases between. CDR3 length: 13 residues. Per germline, CDR1 DFQATT and CDR2 SNEGSKA (reference sequence). The CDR3 protein is CSARVSGGQPQHF. The CDR3 DNA reads as TGCAGTGCTAGAGTGTCAGGAGGTCAGCCCCAGCATTTT.

In its sample, this clonotype was seen a few times. V gene TRBV4-1 combines with J gene TRBJ2-1; 8 nucleotides match TRBD2. CDR3 length: 16 residues. V lost 0 bases to trimming and J lost 2 bases; unmatched junction nucleotides: 3. The germline V gene has CDR1 MGHRA and CDR2 YSYEKL. The CDR3: CASSQELAATYNEQFF. The CDR3 DNA sequence: TGCGCCAGCAGCCAAGAACTAGCGGCTACCTACAATGAGCAGTTCTTC.

This clonotype has at least ten counts. The genes are TRBV25-1 and TRBJ2-3; TRBD2 agrees at 7 bases. Germline V gives CDR1 MGHDK, CDR2 SYGVNS. Trimming at V came to 5 bases and at J to 0 bases, leaving 11 bases not matched to a gene. The CDR3 totals 17 residues. The CDR3 nucleotides read TGTGCCAGCAGTTCTCACCTAGCGGAAGCTAGCACAGATACGCAGTATTTT. Protein: CASSSHLAEASTDTQYF.